A single sample gave rise to the 21 T cell receptor beta chains below, sequenced in a study of PD-1 blockade in classical Hodgkin lymphoma. Time point in this sample: newly diagnosed, previously untreated cHL patient sample. The method was immunoSEQ multiplex PCR; TCRdb's version includes in-frame clones alone and lacks a portion of them. There are fewer than 90,000 clones in the sample; 85% to 95% occur only once, and 2.6% lies in the top ten. Material for sequencing was peripheral blood mononuclear cells (PBMCs). These receptors were taken from a human donor with classical Hodgkin lymphoma.

This clone was seen just once. The CDR3 DNA reads TGCGCCAGCAGCTTGCTTCCGGGGGGGCAAGAGACCCAGTACTTC. This gives the protein CASSLLPGGQETQYF. The V and J genes are TRBV5-1 and TRBJ2-5; 8 bases are shared with TRBD2. Germline CDR1 is SGHRS and CDR2 is YFSETQ. J was trimmed by 2 bases and V by 1 base; bases with no gene match: 4. This CDR3 has 15 amino acids.

The chain uses TRBV16 and TRBJ1-5; 7 bases line up with TRBD1. The ends lost 0 bases at V and 0 bases at J; junction bases unmatched: 2. The CDR3 has 16 amino acids. The germline gives CDR1 KGHSY, CDR2 FQNENV. The CDR3 here is CASSQSRGYSNQPQHF. In DNA, the CDR3 is TGTGCCAGCAGCCAATCCAGGGGGTATAGCAATCAGCCCCAGCATTTT.

The gene calls are TRBV4-3 and TRBJ2-1; 7 nucleotides align to TRBD2. Germline loops: CDR1 LGHNA, CDR2 YSLEER. The CDR3 consists of 17 residues. Unmatched junction bases numbered 10, after V lost 0 bases and J lost 5 bases. CDR3 nucleotides: TGCGCCAGCAGCCAAGATTGGGGATTGGGAGGGAACAATGAGCAGTTCTTC. The encoded protein is CASSQDWGLGGNNEQFF.

This rearrangement joins TRBV7-2 to TRBJ1-5, with 7 bases matching TRBD1. Germline V gives CDR1 SGHTA, CDR2 FQGNSA. The J segment lost 3 bases and the V segment lost 6 bases, leaving 8 bases of the junction unmatched. The CDR3 is 15 residues long. The CDR3 loop reads CASRPGGNLNQPQHF. The CDR3 DNA reads as TGTGCCAGCAGGCCAGGGGGTAACCTCAATCAGCCCCAGCATTTT.

This rearrangement joins TRBV7-9 to TRBJ1-2; 8 bases are shared with TRBD1. Germline V CDR1 and CDR2: SEHNR, FQNEAQ (reference sequence). Trimming took 1 base from V and 6 from J; bases not matched to a gene: 10. This CDR3 is built from 16 residues. The CDR3: CASSLVGQGAINGYTF. The DNA for the CDR3 is TGTGCCAGCAGCTTAGTTGGGCAGGGGGCGATAAATGGCTACACCTTC.

This clone appeared a few times. This sequence joins TRBV9 and TRBJ1-5; 7 nucleotides align to TRBD1. The CDR3 is 14 amino acids. Unmatched junction bases numbered 2, after V lost 0 bases and J lost 5 bases. In germline, CDR1 is SGDLS, CDR2 YYNGEE. The CDR3 loop is CASSVGDSYQPQHF. The DNA of the CDR3 is TGTGCCAGCAGCGTAGGGGACAGTTATCAGCCCCAGCATTTT.

J is TRBJ2-3 and V is TRBV5-1; TRBD2 matches 12 bases. The ends lost 3 bases at V and 3 bases at J; junction bases unmatched: 8. CDR1 is SGHRS and CDR2 is YFSETQ in the germline V gene. CDR3 length equals 17 residues. CDR3 residues: CASSSQPTSGGTDTQYF. CDR3 coding DNA: TGCGCCAGCAGCTCCCAACCGACTAGCGGGGGTACAGATACGCAGTATTTT.

V gene TRBV18 combines with J gene TRBJ1-5, with D perhaps matching TRBD1 (6 bases). This CDR3 has 15 residues. In germline, CDR1 is KGHSH, CDR2 LQKENI. V gave up 3 bases and J gave up 3 bases, with 12 bases separating them. In nucleotides, the CDR3 is TGTGCCAGCTCACCTCGCGGGGGGGCCAATCAGCCCCAGCATTTT. This codes for CASSPRGGANQPQHF.

This clone has a handful of counts. The J gene is TRBJ2-7, the V gene TRBV15; 9 bases match TRBD1. The CDR3 has 14 amino acids. After removal of 5 bases from V and 5 bases from J, the junction contained 7 bases not matched to a gene. From germline, CDR1 is LNHNV and CDR2 YYDKDF (reference sequence). The CDR3 loop is CATSSWTGENEQYF. DNA for the CDR3: TGTGCCACCAGCTCCTGGACAGGGGAAAACGAGCAGTACTTC.

This rearrangement joins TRBV18 to TRBJ2-3; 8 nucleotides line up with TRBD2. The CDR3 length is 16 residues. CDR1 is KGHSH, CDR2 LQKENI, per germline. The ends lost 1 base at V and 4 bases at J; junction bases unmatched: 7. The CDR3 loop is CASSPRGLVSPDTQYF. CDR3 nucleotides: TGTGCCAGCTCACCACGGGGACTAGTTTCCCCAGATACGCAGTATTTT.

This clone was detected once. The chain combines TRBV10-1 with TRBJ2-5; tentative D call: TRBD2 (5 bases). This CDR3 spans 15 amino acids. Germline assignment: CDR1 WNHNN and CDR2 SYGVQD (reference sequence). Trimming removed 0 bases at V and 1 base at J, with 9 bases between. The CDR3, as DNA: TGCGCCAGCAGTGAGTCGGGTAGCGCCCAAGAGACCCAGTACTTC. Translation: CASSESGSAQETQYF.

The V and J genes are TRBV19 and TRBJ2-3; D not certain. CDR1 is LNHDA, CDR2 SQIVND, per germline (reference sequence). There are 14 residues in the CDR3. V was cut by 10 bases and J by 2 bases, with 16 bases left in between. The CDR3 here is CATADRAYTDTQYF. For the CDR3, the DNA is TGTGCCACTGCGGACCGGGCTTACACAGATACGCAGTATTTT.

The chain is built from TRBV29-1 and TRBJ2-7; D perhaps matches TRBD2 (6 bases). CDR1 and CDR2 (germline): SQVTM, ANQGSEA. Trimming left V 3 bases short and J 3 bases short, with 6 bases between. CDR3 length equals 11 residues. This chain's CDR3 is CSVDSGYEQYF. CDR3 sequence (DNA): TGCAGCGTTGATAGCGGCTACGAGCAGTACTTC.

J is TRBJ2-1 and V is TRBV19; possibly TRBD1 or TRBD2 for D (5 bases each). The V end was cut by 1 base, the J end by 2 bases, with 9 bases between. Germline loops: CDR1 LNHDA, CDR2 SQIVND (reference sequence). The CDR3 has 15 residues. The CDR3 nucleotides are TGTGCCAGTAGTATAGTCGGGGCCCCCTACAATGAGCAGTTCTTC. Translated, it gives CASSIVGAPYNEQFF.

The CDR3 DNA reads TGCGCCAGCAGCTTGGTTCAAGGGACTAGCACAGATACGCAGTATTTT. This codes for CASSLVQGTSTDTQYF. The chain joins TRBV5-1 to TRBJ2-3; D is possibly TRBD2 (6 bases). The CDR3 has 16 amino acids. The V end was cut by 0 bases, the J end by 0 bases, with 11 bases between. Per germline, CDR1 SGHRS and CDR2 YFSETQ.

V is TRBV11-2 and J is TRBJ2-1; D is perhaps TRBD1 (6 bases). The germline V and J ends were trimmed by 1 base and 13 bases, with 11 bases remaining between them. From germline, CDR1 is SGHAT and CDR2 FQNNGV. There are 12 residues in the CDR3. The CDR3 sequence is CASSLGAGAQFF. The CDR3 nucleotides read TGTGCCAGCAGCTTAGGGGCAGGGGCCCAGTTCTTC.

The V call is TRBV16, the J call TRBJ2-3; TRBD2 might be the D (5 bases). This CDR3 has 13 residues. V was clipped by 5 bases and J by 3 bases, with 9 bases between them. CDR1 is KGHSY, CDR2 FQNENV, per germline. CDR3 DNA: TGTGCCAGCAGCAACCGGGGAACAGATACGCAGTATTTT. This gives the protein CASSNRGTDTQYF.

This chain uses TRBV27 with TRBJ1-4, with a weak D call TRBD1 (6 bases). Trimming took off 4 bases at V and 8 bases at J, with 26 bases between the two ends. Germline V lookup: CDR1 MNHEY, CDR2 SMNVEV (reference sequence). CDR3 length: 18 amino acids. CDR3 region: CASSSTPPRGQGREKLFF. DNA for the CDR3: TGTGCCAGCAGTTCGACCCCCCCCCGGGGGCAGGGTCGGGAAAAACTGTTTTTT. The whole variable domain, filled in from reference TRBV27 and TRBJ1-4, reads EAQVTQNPRYLITVTGKKLTVTCSQNMNHEYMSWYRQDPGLGLRQIYYSMNVEVTDKGDVPEGYKVSRKEKRNFPLILESPSPNQTSLYFCASSSTPPRGQGREKLFFGSGTQLSVL.

This chain uses TRBV5-4 with TRBJ1-1, with D unclear. The CDR3 sequence is 12 residues long. V lost 3 bases to trimming and J lost 3 bases, with 6 bases between them. Looked up from germline, CDR1 is SGHNT and CDR2 is YYREEE (reference sequence). The CDR3 loop is CASSSIDTEAFF. DNA of the CDR3: TGTGCCAGCAGCTCGATTGACACTGAAGCTTTCTTT. The full variable domain, with the rest looked up from reference TRBV5-4 and TRBJ1-1, is ETGVTQSPTHLIKTRGQQVTLRCSSQSGHNTVSWYQQALGQGPQFIFQYYREEENGRGNFPPRFSGLQFPNYSSELNVNALELDDSALYLCASSSIDTEAFFGQGTRLTVV.

The genes are TRBV28 and TRBJ2-1, with 13 bases that match TRBD2. The germline V gene encodes CDR1 MDHEN and CDR2 SYDVKM. The junction had 13 bases not matched to a gene; V was cut back by 6 bases and J by 8 bases. The CDR3 is made up of 17 amino acids. CDR3 sequence (DNA): TGTGCCAGCAGGGGGCGGACTAGCGGGAGAGGTAGGGATGAGCAGTTCTTC. Residues: CASRGRTSGRGRDEQFF.

The J gene is TRBJ2-2, the V gene TRBV15; D gene uncertain. V was clipped by 0 bases and J by 4 bases, with 3 bases between them. The V gene's germline CDR1 is LNHNV and CDR2 YYDKDF (reference sequence). This CDR3 contains 13 residues. The CDR3 loop is CATSRDITGELFF. The CDR3 DNA is TGTGCCACCAGCAGAGACATCACCGGGGAGCTGTTTTTT. Drawing the rest from reference TRBV15 and TRBJ2-2, the complete variable domain is DAMVIQNPRYQVTQFGKPVTLSCSQTLNHNVMYWYQQKSSQAPKLLFHYYDKDFNNEADTPDNFQSRRPNTSFCFLDIRSPGLGDTAMYLCATSRDITGELFFGEGSRLTVL.